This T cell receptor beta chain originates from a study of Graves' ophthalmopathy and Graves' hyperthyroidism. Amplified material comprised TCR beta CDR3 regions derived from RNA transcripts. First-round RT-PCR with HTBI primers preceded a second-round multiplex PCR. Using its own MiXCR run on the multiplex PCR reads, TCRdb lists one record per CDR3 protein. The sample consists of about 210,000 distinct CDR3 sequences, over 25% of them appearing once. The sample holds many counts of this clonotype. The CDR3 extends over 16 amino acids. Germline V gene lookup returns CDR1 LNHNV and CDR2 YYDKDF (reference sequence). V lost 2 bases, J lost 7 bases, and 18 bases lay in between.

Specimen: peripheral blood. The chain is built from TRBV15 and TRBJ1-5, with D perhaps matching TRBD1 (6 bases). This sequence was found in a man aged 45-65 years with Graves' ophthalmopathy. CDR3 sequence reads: CATSRKNRAIGQPQHF. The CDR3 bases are TGTGCCACCAGCAGAAAAAACAGGGCGATAGGACAGCCCCAGCATTTT.